These 5 T cell receptor beta chains came from one sample sequenced in a study of CD8+ T cells in alopecia areata. Following RNA extraction, reverse transcription yielded cDNA that acted as the sequencing template. The protocol was immunoSEQ multiplex PCR, while the TCRdb copy is restricted to in-frame clones and leaves out a portion. The repertoire has about 200,000 clones, roughly two fifths of them found once; the top ten carry just under 0.5%. Stated treatment: oral pan-JAK inhibitor, 5-10 mg twice daily. Source: CD4+ T cells sorted from blood, taken around week 34, from a patient treated with tofacitinib. The receptors were sampled from a human donor with alopecia areata.

This chain joins TRBV7-9 and TRBJ2-1, with 8 bases that match TRBD2. CDR3 length equals 18 residues. J was trimmed by 5 bases and V by 5 bases; bases with no gene match: 17. From germline, CDR1 is SEHNR and CDR2 FQNEAQ (reference sequence). CDR3 nucleotide sequence: TGTGCCAGCAGCCTATTATCAAAATTAGCGGGATCCCACAATGAGCAGTTCTTC. Translation: CASSLLSKLAGSHNEQFF.

V is TRBV5-6 and J is TRBJ1-2; D is unclear. The CDR3 sequence is 13 residues long. Germline V gives CDR1 SGHDT, CDR2 YYEEEE. Deletions cut 4 bases from V and 0 bases from J, with 7 bases between. The CDR3 DNA reads TGTGCCAGCAGCACCAGGTCTAACTATGGCTACACCTTC. Protein product: CASSTRSNYGYTF.

This clone was counted between two and nine times. The chain is built from TRBV15 and TRBJ2-1, with TRBD1 as a possible D gene (6 bases). This CDR3 spans 13 amino acids. The V gene lost 0 bases and the J gene lost 7 bases, with 7 bases spanning the gap. Looked up from germline, CDR1 is LNHNV and CDR2 is YYDKDF (reference sequence). The CDR3 DNA reads TGTGCCACCAGCAGAGACGACAGGAATGAGCAGTTCTTC. This translates into CATSRDDRNEQFF.

This clone was counted between two and nine times. The rearrangement links TRBV18 to TRBJ2-7, with D uncertain. Germline V lookup: CDR1 KGHSH, CDR2 LQKENI. The CDR3 spans 15 residues. V was clipped by 2 bases and J by 0 bases, with 11 bases between them. In DNA, the CDR3 is TGTGCCAGCTCACCAAGGGCGACGAGCTCCTACGAGCAGTACTTC. Encoded protein: CASSPRATSSYEQYF.

This clone was picked up a small number of times. V and J are TRBV5-1 and TRBJ2-1; D remains unclear. The CDR3 consists of 15 residues. Germline lookup yields CDR1 SGHRS and CDR2 YFSETQ. Trimming pared 0 bases from V and 8 bases from J, leaving 15 bases between. DNA for the CDR3: TGCGCCAGCAGCTTGGCTACAACCCGTTTCGATGAGCAGTTCTTC. Encoded protein: CASSLATTRFDEQFF. The full variable domain, rest sourced from reference TRBV5-1 and TRBJ2-1, is KAGVTQTPRYLIKTRGQQVTLSCSPISGHRSVSWYQQTPGQGLQFLFEYFSETQRNKGNFPGRFSGRQFSNSRSEMNVSTLELGDSALYLCASSLATTRFDEQFFGPGTRLTVL.